Listed below are T cell receptor beta chains from one sample, sequenced in a study of blood T cell repertoires in COVID-19. The repertoire was sequenced with immunoSEQ multiplex PCR; TCRdb's copy has only in-frame clones and lacks some. The sample contains about 140,000 clones, 79% of which appear only once. Sequenced: peripheral blood. These receptors were taken from a man aged 55 to 70 with acute or convalescent COVID-19. Each CDR3 is given with its conserved first and last residue. D genes are given only for firm matches. The size of a clone is reported for some rows only, either as once, few or many, or as a class for expanded clones.

v_call	clone_size	j_call	d_call	cdr3_aa	cdr3_nt
TRBV27	.	TRBJ1-1	.	CASSLSGGRTEAFF	TGTGCCAGCAGTTTATCGGGGGGGAGGACTGAAGCTTTCTTT
TRBV5-1	.	TRBJ2-5	.	CASSLSEETQYF	TGCGCCAGCAGCTTGTCTGAAGAGACCCAGTACTTC
TRBV2	.	TRBJ2-7	.	CASSPQGSYEQYF	TGTGCCAGCAGTCCTCAGGGTAGCTACGAGCAGTACTTC
TRBV19	.	TRBJ1-2	TRBD1	CASSIGTGVDYGYTF	TGTGCCAGTAGTATTGGGACAGGGGTCGACTATGGCTACACCTTC
TRBV7-2	.	TRBJ2-7	.	CASAVRRSYEQYF	TGTGCCAGCGCGGTCCGGAGGTCCTACGAGCAGTACTTC
TRBV19	.	TRBJ2-5	TRBD2	CASSRTGRAGGGETQYF	TGTGCCAGTAGTAGGACAGGGCGAGCGGGAGGGGGAGAGACCCAGTACTTC
TRBV6-2/TRBV6-3	.	TRBJ1-1	.	CASSSTTEAFF	TGTGCCAGCAGTTCCACAACTGAAGCTTTCTTT
TRBV28	once	TRBJ1-2	TRBD1	CASSTTLTGGAGGYTF	TGTGCCAGCAGTACAACCTTGACAGGGGGCGCAGGTGGCTACACCTTC
TRBV7-2	.	TRBJ2-4	.	CASTLPRLENIQYF	TGTGCCAGCACCCTCCCTCGACTAGAAAACATTCAGTACTTC
TRBV7-3	.	TRBJ2-5	TRBD1	CASSQTGGVRETQYF	TGTGCCAGCAGCCAGACAGGGGGCGTGAGGGAGACCCAGTACTTC
TRBV12-2	few	TRBJ1-5	.	CASRLADRGYQPQHF	TGTGCAAGTCGCTTAGCGGACAGGGGCTATCAGCCCCAGCATTTT
TRBV6-5	once	TRBJ2-2	TRBD2	CASRIKAGGGELFF	TGTGCCAGCAGGATAAAGGCGGGAGGCGGGGAGCTGTTTTTT
TRBV6-5	.	TRBJ1-6	.	CASSYVEGSPLHF	TGTGCCAGCAGTTACGTTGAGGGCTCACCCCTCCACTTT
TRBV21-1	.	TRBJ1-5	.	CASSKRDRDQPQHF	TGTGCCAGCAGCAAAAGGGACAGGGATCAGCCCCAGCATTTT
TRBV6-4	once	TRBJ1-6	.	CASSQHRVATYNSPLHF	TGTGCCAGCAGCCAACACAGGGTAGCGACCTATAATTCACCCCTCCACTTT
TRBV18	.	TRBJ2-2	.	CASSPVSGTGELFF	TGTGCCAGCTCACCAGTTTCGGGCACCGGGGAGCTGTTTTTT
TRBV3-1/TRBV3-2	.	TRBJ2-3	TRBD2	CASSLTGTSSDTQYF	TGTGCCAGCAGCCTCACCGGGACTAGCTCAGATACGCAGTATTTT
TRBV24-1	.	TRBJ2-5	TRBD1	CATSEGLTGLGETQYF	TGTGCCACCAGTGAGGGGCTGACAGGGCTCGGGGAGACCCAGTACTTC
TRBV7-6	.	TRBJ2-7	TRBD1	CASSPDRGRYEQYF	TGTGCCAGCAGCCCAGACAGGGGGCGATACGAGCAGTACTTC
TRBV11-1	.	TRBJ2-1	.	CASTHRDKHNEQFF	TGTGCCAGCACCCATCGGGACAAGCACAATGAGCAGTTCTTC
TRBV28	few	TRBJ1-1	TRBD1	CASSLNRGQGGTEAFF	TGTGCCAGCAGTTTAAACAGGGGGCAAGGGGGCACTGAAGCTTTCTTT
TRBV2	.	TRBJ1-1	.	CASSPDMNTEAFF	TGTGCCAGCAGTCCAGACATGAACACTGAAGCTTTCTTT
TRBV27	.	TRBJ1-1	.	CASSLSGAHKAFF	TGTGCCAGCAGTTTGTCAGGGGCCCATAAAGCTTTCTTT
TRBV6-2/TRBV6-3	.	TRBJ1-5	.	CASSYAPNQPQHF	TGTGCCAGCAGTTACGCGCCTAATCAGCCCCAGCATTTT
TRBV14	.	TRBJ1-1	.	CASSPFITHQGMIAEAFF	TGTGCCAGCAGCCCATTTATCACACACCAGGGGATGATCGCTGAAGCTTTCTTT
TRBV6-5	once	TRBJ1-2	.	CASSPGGVYGYTF	TGTGCCAGCAGCCCCGGGGGGGTCTATGGCTACACCTTC
TRBV21-1	.	TRBJ1-2	.	CARFPHGRSNYGYTF	TGTGCCAGATTCCCCCACGGGAGATCTAACTATGGCTACACCTTC
TRBV5-8	.	TRBJ1-4	.	CASSTRNEKLFF	TGTGCCAGCAGCACACGAAATGAAAAACTGTTTTTT
TRBV19	once	TRBJ1-6	.	CASSDRVSPLHF	TGTGCCAGTAGTGATCGAGTTTCACCCCTCCACTTT
TRBV7-9	.	TRBJ2-2	.	CASSFYGDTGELFF	TGTGCCAGCAGCTTTTACGGGGACACCGGGGAGCTGTTTTTT
TRBV3-1/TRBV3-2	.	TRBJ2-5	.	CASSQDLGQGRAQYF	TGTGCCAGCAGCCAAGATCTGGGGCAGGGGCGAGCCCAGTACTTC
TRBV29-1	.	TRBJ2-1	.	CSASEGAHEQFF	TGCAGCGCCTCGGAAGGGGCGCATGAGCAGTTCTTC
TRBV30	.	TRBJ1-2	.	CAVVKGGGGYTF	TGTGCTGTCGTAAAAGGAGGAGGCGGCTACACCTTC
TRBV29-1	.	TRBJ2-1	.	CSGDVSGSYNEQFF	TGCAGCGGAGACGTTAGCGGCTCCTACAATGAGCAGTTCTTC
TRBV5-4	.	TRBJ2-2	.	CASSKIQGSLNTGELFF	TGTGCCAGCAGCAAAATTCAGGGATCGCTTAACACCGGGGAGCTGTTTTTT
TRBV28	few	TRBJ1-2	.	CATISAAGVISYGYTF	TGTGCCACCATTTCGGCCGCGGGGGTAATCTCCTATGGCTACACCTTC
TRBV6-2/TRBV6-3	few	TRBJ1-5	.	CASSYSTGEVEQPQHF	TGTGCCAGCAGTTACTCGACGGGGGAAGTGGAACAGCCCCAGCATTTT
TRBV30	.	TRBJ1-1	TRBD1	CAWSGTVEAFF	TGTGCCTGGAGCGGGACAGTCGAAGCTTTCTTT
TRBV5-1	.	TRBJ2-2	TRBD2	CASSSGGSTGELFF	TGCGCCAGCAGCTCCGGCGGGAGCACCGGGGAGCTGTTTTTT
TRBV6-1	.	TRBJ1-3	.	CASSEGGTVGNTIYF	TGTGCCAGCAGTGAAGGCGGGACCGTCGGAAACACCATATATTTT